This is a list of T cell receptor beta chains from one sample in a study of regulatory T cells in long-lasting Graves disease. MiXCR was run by TCRdb on the multiplex PCR reads, yielding one entry per CDR3 protein. Of 200,000 to 250,000 distinct CDR3 sequences listed, roughly 19% are singletons. This same sample was also taken into another study, of T cells in Graves' hyperthyroidism and ophthalmopathy.

This material consisted of peripheral blood mononuclear cells (PBMCs), taken at new diagnosis, from a patient treated with antithyroid drugs. The receptors derive from a woman aged 30 to 39 with Graves disease. Each CDR3 is given with its conserved first and last residue. A D gene is named only where the DNA matches it firmly. Only some rows state a clone size, as once, few, many or a class for expanded clones.

TRBV30,many,TRBD2,TRBJ2-3,TGTGCCTGGAGCGGACTAGCGGGAGATAGCACAGATACGCAGTATTTT,CAWSGLAGDSTDTQYF
TRBV7-8,-,-,TRBJ2-7,TGTGCCAGCAGCGTAACGGTCGGAGGGACTGGGATGTACGAGCAGTACTTC,CASSVTVGGTGMYEQYF
TRBV6-5,many,-,TRBJ1-1,TGTGCCAGCAGTTCCGGTTGGGGTGAAGCTTTCTTT,CASSSGWGEAFF
TRBV2,many,-,TRBJ1-3,TGTGCCAGCAGGTACCGGGACACCCGAGGCACCATATATTTT,CASRYRDTRGTIYF
TRBV2,-,-,TRBJ1-1,TGTGCCAGCACCGGGAGACGGACAACGAACACTGAAGCTTTCTTT,CASTGRRTTNTEAFF
TRBV6-1,many,-,TRBJ2-5,TGTGCCAGCAGTGATACCGGGACCATCCAAGAGACCCAGTACTTC,CASSDTGTIQETQYF
TRBV27,many,-,TRBJ2-7,TGTGCCAGCAGTTTATCGCCCGATGTTTATGAGCAGTACTTC,CASSLSPDVYEQYF
TRBV7-2,many,-,TRBJ1-4,TGTGCCAGCAGCCCCTGGTGGGGGAATGAAAAACTGTTTTTT,CASSPWWGNEKLFF
TRBV3-1,-,TRBD1,TRBJ1-1,TGTGCCAGCAGCCAAGACCCACAGGGGGATACTGAAGCTTTCTTT,CASSQDPQGDTEAFF
TRBV28,many,-,TRBJ1-5,TGTGCCAGCAGTTTAAACTGGGGGGCAGGACAGCCCCAGCATTTT,CASSLNWGAGQPQHF
TRBV5-4,many,-,TRBJ2-1,TGTGCCAGCAGCTCAAGGATTAATGAGCAGTTCTTC,CASSSRINEQFF
TRBV20-1,-,TRBD1,TRBJ2-7,TGCAGTGCTAGAGAGAGGACAGGGGAATTCTACGAGCAGTACTTC,CSARERTGEFYEQYF
TRBV5-5,-,-,TRBJ1-1,TGTGCCAGCAGTCGCTGGACAGTTGAAGGTGAAGCTTTCTTT,CASSRWTVEGEAFF
TRBV2,many,-,TRBJ2-2,TGTGCCAGCAGTGTTGGGTTGGGCGGGGAGCTGTTTTTT,CASSVGLGGELFF
TRBV18,-,-,TRBJ1-4,TGTGCCAGCTCTATGGCTGGAGCAACTAATGAAAAACTGTTTTTT,CASSMAGATNEKLFF
TRBV28,many,TRBD1,TRBJ2-7,TGTGCCAGCTCGGGACAGTCTTGGGGTGAGCAGTACTTC,CASSGQSWGEQYF
TRBV20-1,many,-,TRBJ2-5,TGCAGTGCTCAATGGGGGTGGGAGACCCAGTACTTC,CSAQWGWETQYF